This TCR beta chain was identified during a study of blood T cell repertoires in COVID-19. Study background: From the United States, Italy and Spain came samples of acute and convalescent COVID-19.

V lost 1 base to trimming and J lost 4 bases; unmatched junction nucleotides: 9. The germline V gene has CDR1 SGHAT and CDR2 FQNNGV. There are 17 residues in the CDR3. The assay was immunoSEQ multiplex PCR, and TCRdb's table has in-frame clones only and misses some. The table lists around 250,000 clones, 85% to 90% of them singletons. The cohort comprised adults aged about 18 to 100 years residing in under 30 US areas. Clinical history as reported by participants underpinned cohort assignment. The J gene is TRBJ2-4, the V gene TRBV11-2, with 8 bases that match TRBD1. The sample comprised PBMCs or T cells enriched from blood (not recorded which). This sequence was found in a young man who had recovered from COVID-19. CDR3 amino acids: CASSLGVDRDPKNIQYF. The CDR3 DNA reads TGTGCCAGCAGCTTAGGGGTGGACAGGGACCCTAAAAACATTCAGTACTTC.